This TCR beta chain was recorded in a study of control samples from healthy donors and cancer patients. Using immunoSEQ multiplex PCR, the repertoire was profiled, and TCRdb retains in-frame clones only, with some absent. This sample has 250,000 to 300,000 clones, with 82% found just once. V was clipped by 0 bases and J by 8 bases, with 14 bases between them. Germline-derived CDR1 and CDR2 are SGHRS and YFSETQ. This CDR3 region has 14 residues. This chain links TRBV5-1 with TRBJ1-1; no firm D call. The source of this sequence is a woman between 55 and 75 years old with lung cancer. Sequenced sample: PBMCs. CDR3 DNA sequence: TGCGCCAGCAGCTTGGACGGAGCAATGGGGGAAGCTTTCTTT. Translated: CASSLDGAMGEAFF.